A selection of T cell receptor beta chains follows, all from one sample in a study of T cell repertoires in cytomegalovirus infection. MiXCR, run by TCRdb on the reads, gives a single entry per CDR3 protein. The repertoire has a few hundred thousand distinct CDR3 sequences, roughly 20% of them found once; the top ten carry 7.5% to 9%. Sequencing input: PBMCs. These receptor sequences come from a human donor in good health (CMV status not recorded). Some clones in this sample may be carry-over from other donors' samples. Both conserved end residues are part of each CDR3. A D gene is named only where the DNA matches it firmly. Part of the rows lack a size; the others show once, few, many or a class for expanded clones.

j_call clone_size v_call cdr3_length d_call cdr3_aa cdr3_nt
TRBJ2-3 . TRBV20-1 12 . CSASDGTDTQYF TGCAGTGCTAGTGACGGCACAGATACGCAGTATTTT
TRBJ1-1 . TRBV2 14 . CASSPWGSNTEAFF TGTGCCAGCAGCCCATGGGGGTCGAACACTGAAGCTTTCTTT
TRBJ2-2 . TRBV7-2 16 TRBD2 CASSPIPGGMIGELFF TGTGCCAGCAGCCCAATCCCCGGGGGGATGATCGGGGAGCTGTTTTTT
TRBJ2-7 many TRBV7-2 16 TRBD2 CASSLSRGGLTYEQYF TGTGCCAGCAGCTTAAGTCGGGGGGGGCTTACCTACGAGCAGTACTTC
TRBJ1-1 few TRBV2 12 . CASSESGGQAFF TGTGCCAGCAGTGAATCTGGGGGACAAGCTTTCTTT
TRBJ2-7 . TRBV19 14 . CASSASIETSEQYF TGTGCCAGTAGTGCCTCCATCGAGACGAGCGAGCAGTACTTC
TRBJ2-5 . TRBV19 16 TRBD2 CASSTGLARGQETQYF TGTGCCAGTAGTACCGGACTAGCAAGGGGGCAAGAGACCCAGTACTTC
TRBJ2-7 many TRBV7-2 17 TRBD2 CASTPPGASGGIYEQYF TGTGCCAGCACCCCCCCCGGGGCTAGCGGGGGAATCTACGAGCAGTACTTC
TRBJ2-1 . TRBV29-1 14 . CSVGGGRAYNEQFF TGCAGCGTTGGAGGTGGACGGGCCTACAATGAGCAGTTCTTC
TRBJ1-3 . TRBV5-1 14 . CASSLGGRGNTIYF TGCGCCAGCAGCTTGGGAGGGCGAGGAAACACCATATATTTT
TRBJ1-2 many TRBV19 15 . CASSIAGQSHYGYTF TGTGCCAGTAGTATTGCGGGGCAGTCACACTATGGCTACACCTTC
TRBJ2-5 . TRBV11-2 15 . CASSRDGAVGETQYF TGTGCCAGCAGCCGGGACGGGGCTGTGGGGGAGACCCAGTACTTC
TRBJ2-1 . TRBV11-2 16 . CASSLVGGQRYNEQFF TGTGCCAGCAGCTTAGTGGGGGGACAGCGGTACAATGAGCAGTTCTTC
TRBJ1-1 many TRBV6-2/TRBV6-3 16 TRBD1 CASSYSGTDINTEAFF TGTGCCAGCAGTTACTCCGGGACAGACATTAACACTGAAGCTTTCTTT
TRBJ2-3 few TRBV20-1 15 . CSASGSGESTDTQYF TGCAGTGCTAGTGGTAGCGGAGAGAGCACAGATACGCAGTATTTT
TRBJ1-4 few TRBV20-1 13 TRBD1 CSARSQGGEKLFF TGCAGTGCTAGATCACAGGGGGGCGAAAAACTGTTTTTT
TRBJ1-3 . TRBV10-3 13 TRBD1 CAIGGTGGNTIYF TGTGCCATCGGGGGGACAGGAGGAAACACCATATATTTT
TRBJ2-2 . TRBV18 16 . CASSSANRGNTGELFF TGTGCCAGCTCATCAGCCAACCGGGGGAACACCGGGGAGCTGTTTTTT
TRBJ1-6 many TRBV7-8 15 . CASSLSYREESPLHF TGTGCCAGCAGCTTATCCTACAGGGAAGAATCACCCCTCCACTTT
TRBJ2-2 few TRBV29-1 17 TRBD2 CSVLSILAGGPYGELFF TGCAGCGTCCTCAGCATACTAGCGGGAGGGCCGTACGGGGAGCTGTTTTTT
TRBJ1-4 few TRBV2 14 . CASLNSRGDEKLFF TGTGCCAGCCTTAACTCCCGCGGGGATGAAAAACTGTTTTTT
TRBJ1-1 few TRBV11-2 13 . CASSPFMNTEAFF TGTGCCAGCAGCCCCTTCATGAACACTGAAGCTTTCTTT
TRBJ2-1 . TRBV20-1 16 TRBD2 CSAGWSAGGNYNEQFF TGCAGTGCTGGTTGGTCGGCGGGGGGGAACTACAATGAGCAGTTCTTC
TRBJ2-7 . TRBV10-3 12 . CAISADPYEQYF TGTGCCATCAGTGCTGACCCCTACGAGCAGTACTTC
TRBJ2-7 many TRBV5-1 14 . CASSLAYGRGEQYF TGCGCCAGCAGCTTGGCATACGGGAGAGGGGAGCAGTACTTC
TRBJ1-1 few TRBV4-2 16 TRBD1 CASSRFNRGEETEAFF TGTGCCAGCAGCCGGTTTAACAGGGGGGAAGAAACTGAAGCTTTCTTT
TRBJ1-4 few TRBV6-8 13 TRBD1 CASRGQGPEKLFF TGTGCCAGCAGAGGACAGGGGCCCGAAAAACTGTTTTTT
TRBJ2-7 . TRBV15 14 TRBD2 CAVSGSYLNYEQYF TGTGCCGTAAGCGGGAGCTATTTAAACTACGAGCAGTACTTC
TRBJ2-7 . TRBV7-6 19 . CASSLAPGGLSWSLREQYF TGTGCCAGCAGCTTAGCTCCCGGGGGCCTCTCATGGTCGTTGCGGGAGCAGTACTTC